These T cell receptor beta chains were read from a single sample in a study of neurological immune-mediated disorders. TCRdb re-called the 5' RACE reads with MiXCR, one entry per CDR3 protein. The data show about 57,000 distinct CDR3 sequences, 9.5% to 15% seen once. Input material: PBMCs. The origin of the receptors is a woman in her sixties or seventies with HTLV-1-associated myelopathy (HAM/TSP). Both conserved end residues are part of each CDR3. The D gene is left open where the match is weak. Not every row has a clone size; where given, it reads once, few, many or a size class.

j_gene: TRBJ2-1
abundance: many
v_gene: TRBV29-1
d_gene: -
CDR3nt: TGCAGCGTTGTAAGTGTCCTAGCCTACAATGAGCAGTTCTTC
CDR3aa: CSVVSVLAYNEQFF

j_gene: TRBJ2-4
abundance: many
v_gene: TRBV5-1
d_gene: -
CDR3nt: TGCGCCAGCAGCTTGGGCCCGGGACTAGCCAAAAACATTCAGTACTTC
CDR3aa: CASSLGPGLAKNIQYF

j_gene: TRBJ1-1
abundance: many
v_gene: TRBV5-1
d_gene: TRBD1
CDR3nt: TGCGCCAGCAGCCCGGGGACAGGGGTATGGGGCACTGAAGCTTTCTTT
CDR3aa: CASSPGTGVWGTEAFF

j_gene: TRBJ2-1
abundance: -
v_gene: TRBV7-3
d_gene: -
CDR3nt: TGTGCCAGCAGCTTCTCGGGAAGGGGGTGGGGTGAGCAGTTCTTC
CDR3aa: CASSFSGRGWGEQFF

j_gene: TRBJ2-5
abundance: many
v_gene: TRBV20-1
d_gene: -
CDR3nt: TGCAGTACCAATGCCGTAAGCGGAGAGACCCAGTACTTC
CDR3aa: CSTNAVSGETQYF

j_gene: TRBJ2-2
abundance: many
v_gene: TRBV10-3
d_gene: TRBD2
CDR3nt: TGTGCCATCCACCCCAACCTAGCGGGAGAAGGGACCGGGGAGCTGTTTTTT
CDR3aa: CAIHPNLAGEGTGELFF

j_gene: TRBJ2-2
abundance: many
v_gene: TRBV9
d_gene: -
CDR3nt: TGTGCCAGCAGCGCCACGAGGAGGGTAGTGTCCGGGGAGCTGTTTTTT
CDR3aa: CASSATRRVVSGELFF

j_gene: TRBJ2-1
abundance: many
v_gene: TRBV5-1
d_gene: -
CDR3nt: TGCGCCAGCAGCTTGGACCTAGTCGCCTACAATGAGCAGTTCTTC
CDR3aa: CASSLDLVAYNEQFF

j_gene: TRBJ2-7
abundance: many
v_gene: TRBV20-1
d_gene: -
CDR3nt: TGCAGTGCTAGCCAGGGCGGGTGGCTCAGCTCCTACGAGCAGTACTTC
CDR3aa: CSASQGGWLSSYEQYF

j_gene: TRBJ2-7
abundance: many
v_gene: TRBV7-9
d_gene: TRBD1
CDR3nt: TGTGCCGCTGGGGGGAAAGGACAGGGCTACGAGCAGTACTTC
CDR3aa: CAAGGKGQGYEQYF

j_gene: TRBJ2-7
abundance: many
v_gene: TRBV7-9
d_gene: -
CDR3nt: TGTGCCAGCAGCTTAGGGCTCACACGACCGGACTACGAGCAGTACTTC
CDR3aa: CASSLGLTRPDYEQYF

j_gene: TRBJ2-5
abundance: many
v_gene: TRBV3-1
d_gene: TRBD1
CDR3nt: TGTGCCAGCAGCTCACAGGGGCAAGAGACCCAGTACTTC
CDR3aa: CASSSQGQETQYF

j_gene: TRBJ2-5
abundance: many
v_gene: TRBV11-2
d_gene: -
CDR3nt: TGTGCCAGCAGCTTAGAGTATCAAGCGCAAGAGACCCAGTACTTC
CDR3aa: CASSLEYQAQETQYF

j_gene: TRBJ2-3
abundance: many
v_gene: TRBV7-2
d_gene: -
CDR3nt: TGTGCCAGCAGCTTAGACCTAGATACGCAGTATTTT
CDR3aa: CASSLDLDTQYF

j_gene: TRBJ2-1
abundance: many
v_gene: TRBV10-3
d_gene: TRBD1
CDR3nt: TGTGCCATCAGTGACCAGGGGGAAAACAATGAGCAGTTCTTC
CDR3aa: CAISDQGENNEQFF

j_gene: TRBJ2-1
abundance: many
v_gene: TRBV5-8
d_gene: -
CDR3nt: TGTGCCAGCAGCTTGGCTTGGCAGATCAATGAGCAGTTCTTC
CDR3aa: CASSLAWQINEQFF

j_gene: TRBJ2-1
abundance: many
v_gene: TRBV4-1
d_gene: -
CDR3nt: TGCGCCAGCAGCCGAGTTCTGGCGGGGTCCTACAATGAGCAGTTCTTC
CDR3aa: CASSRVLAGSYNEQFF

j_gene: TRBJ2-7
abundance: -
v_gene: TRBV19
d_gene: -
CDR3nt: TGTGCCAGTAGTGCCTTCCTATGGGAGAGCTCCTACGAGCAGTACTTC
CDR3aa: CASSAFLWESSYEQYF

j_gene: TRBJ2-5
abundance: many
v_gene: TRBV19
d_gene: -
CDR3nt: TGTGCCAGTAGTAGGACGGGCACTACGGAGACCCAGTACTTC
CDR3aa: CASSRTGTTETQYF

j_gene: TRBJ2-5
abundance: many
v_gene: TRBV20-1
d_gene: -
CDR3nt: TGCAGTGCTAGAGCCGAGACCCAGTACTTC
CDR3aa: CSARAETQYF

j_gene: TRBJ2-2
abundance: many
v_gene: TRBV12-3/TRBV12-4
d_gene: TRBD2
CDR3nt: TGTGCCAGCAGTTTTTCCACTAGCGCCGGGGAGCTGTTTTTT
CDR3aa: CASSFSTSAGELFF

j_gene: TRBJ1-2
abundance: few
v_gene: TRBV20-1
d_gene: -
CDR3nt: TGCAGTGCTAGAGATTACGGGCGCTACACCTTC
CDR3aa: CSARDYGRYTF

j_gene: TRBJ2-3
abundance: many
v_gene: TRBV4-2
d_gene: -
CDR3nt: TGTGCCAGCAGTTCAAGGCCCCCCGGGGAGGCTGCAGATACGCAGTATTTT
CDR3aa: CASSSRPPGEAADTQYF

j_gene: TRBJ1-6
abundance: few
v_gene: TRBV5-1
d_gene: TRBD1
CDR3nt: TGCGCCAGCAGCTTGGACAGGGGGAATTCACCCCTCCACTTT
CDR3aa: CASSLDRGNSPLHF

j_gene: TRBJ1-2
abundance: many
v_gene: TRBV29-1
d_gene: TRBD1
CDR3nt: TGCAGCGTTGAAGATCTAACGACAGGGGGGGTCGGCTACACCTTC
CDR3aa: CSVEDLTTGGVGYTF

j_gene: TRBJ2-3
abundance: -
v_gene: TRBV27
d_gene: -
CDR3nt: TGTGCCAGCAGTATTCAGGGGCCTTACACAGATACGCAGTATTTT
CDR3aa: CASSIQGPYTDTQYF

j_gene: TRBJ2-1
abundance: many
v_gene: TRBV16
d_gene: TRBD2
CDR3nt: TGTGCCAGCAGCCCACTTAGCGGGCTTAGCTCCTACAATGAGCAGTTCTTC
CDR3aa: CASSPLSGLSSYNEQFF

j_gene: TRBJ1-1
abundance: many
v_gene: TRBV5-1
d_gene: -
CDR3nt: TGCGCCAGCAGCTTGAGCTTCGGGGGGCCCTATACTGAAGCTTTCTTT
CDR3aa: CASSLSFGGPYTEAFF

j_gene: TRBJ2-1
abundance: many
v_gene: TRBV5-1
d_gene: TRBD2
CDR3nt: TGCGCCAGCAGCTCCTCCGGGAGGGCCGATATAAATGAGCAGTTCTTC
CDR3aa: CASSSSGRADINEQFF

j_gene: TRBJ2-1
abundance: many
v_gene: TRBV7-9
d_gene: -
CDR3nt: TGTGCCAGCATTAAGGCGAGCTCCTACAATGAGCAGTTCTTC
CDR3aa: CASIKASSYNEQFF

j_gene: TRBJ2-5
abundance: many
v_gene: TRBV20-1
d_gene: -
CDR3nt: TGCAGTGCTAGTTATGGCACAGGGCGAAAGGAGACCCAGTACTTC
CDR3aa: CSASYGTGRKETQYF

j_gene: TRBJ1-4
abundance: many
v_gene: TRBV7-9
d_gene: -
CDR3nt: TGTGCCAGCAGCTTCACAGGCAGGGACCACGAAAAACTGTTTTTT
CDR3aa: CASSFTGRDHEKLFF

j_gene: TRBJ2-7
abundance: many
v_gene: TRBV5-1
d_gene: TRBD2
CDR3nt: TGCGCCAGCAGTTGGGGACTAGCGGGAGAGTCCTACGAGCAGTACTTC
CDR3aa: CASSWGLAGESYEQYF

j_gene: TRBJ1-2
abundance: many
v_gene: TRBV6-6
d_gene: TRBD1
CDR3nt: TGTGCCAGCAGGCCAAGTGGACAGGGGGCTGGCTACACCTTC
CDR3aa: CASRPSGQGAGYTF

j_gene: TRBJ2-5
abundance: many
v_gene: TRBV4-1
d_gene: TRBD1
CDR3nt: TGCGCCAGCAGCCAAGGGCCCGGACAGGGGGCAGGGGAGACCCAGTACTTC
CDR3aa: CASSQGPGQGAGETQYF

j_gene: TRBJ2-1
abundance: -
v_gene: TRBV7-9
d_gene: -
CDR3nt: TGTGCCAGCAGCTTAGTGGGGTTGTGGAGATCTGAGCAGTTCTTC
CDR3aa: CASSLVGLWRSEQFF

j_gene: TRBJ1-1
abundance: -
v_gene: TRBV9
d_gene: -
CDR3nt: TGTGCCAGCAGCTTAGAGGGTGGCACTGAAGCTTTCTTT
CDR3aa: CASSLEGGTEAFF

j_gene: TRBJ1-6
abundance: many
v_gene: TRBV7-9
d_gene: -
CDR3nt: TGTGCCAGCAGCGCCCCGGGGGGGGGACTGAGCGATTCACCCCTCCACTTT
CDR3aa: CASSAPGGGLSDSPLHF

j_gene: TRBJ2-5
abundance: many
v_gene: TRBV5-1
d_gene: -
CDR3nt: TGCGCCAGCAGCTTGGGAGTCGTCCAAGAGACCCAGTACTTC
CDR3aa: CASSLGVVQETQYF

j_gene: TRBJ1-2
abundance: many
v_gene: TRBV6-5
d_gene: -
CDR3nt: TGTGCCAGCAGTTACCGATTGGACAGAAGCTATGGCTACACCTTC
CDR3aa: CASSYRLDRSYGYTF

j_gene: TRBJ1-2
abundance: many
v_gene: TRBV5-5
d_gene: -
CDR3nt: TGTGCCAGCAGCGCCGACCGAACTAACTATGGCTACACCTTC
CDR3aa: CASSADRTNYGYTF